Listed here are 25 T cell receptor beta chains from one sample, sequenced in a study of shared clonotypes between healthy human individuals. TCRdb's copy holds only in-frame clones and misses some; the assay was immunoSEQ multiplex PCR. This table holds 780,000 or so clones, 55% to 75% found once. Sequenced: memory CD4+ T cells sorted from blood. Subset indicated: CD45RA-negative fraction. The receptor source for this set is a woman younger than 45 in good health.

The rearrangement uses TRBV7-9 and TRBJ2-7; D is unclear. Germline V gene data show CDR1 as SEHNR and CDR2 as FQNEAQ (reference sequence). The CDR3 runs to 14 residues. The germline V and J ends were trimmed by 5 bases and 0 bases, with 11 bases remaining between them. The CDR3 DNA follows: TGTGCCAGCAGCCTACTTCAGCCCTCCTACGAGCAGTACTTC. As protein: CASSLLQPSYEQYF.

The chain employs TRBV9 and TRBJ2-1; D call uncertain. V shed 4 bases and J shed 0 bases, with 5 bases lying between them. The CDR3 extends over 13 amino acids. Germline V gene sequence: CDR1 SGDLS, CDR2 YYNGEE. Here the CDR3 reads CASSLSSYNEQFF. The CDR3 nucleotides are TGTGCCAGCAGCCTTAGCTCCTACAATGAGCAGTTCTTC. Looking up the rest from reference TRBV9 and TRBJ2-1 gives the full variable domain: DSGVTQTPKHLITATGQRVTLRCSPRSGDLSVYWYQQSLDQGLQFLIQYYNGEERAKGNILERFSAQQFPDLHSELNLSSLELGDSALYFCASSLSSYNEQFFGPGTRLTVL.

With respect to this clone: Other nucleotide sequences in the sample specify the same CDR3. The chain carries TRBV5-1 and TRBJ2-3; 7 bases match TRBD2. Germline lookup yields CDR1 SGHRS and CDR2 YFSETQ. The CDR3 length is 13 residues. Trimming took 6 bases from V and 0 from J; bases not matched to a gene: 1. This chain's CDR3 is CASTSGSTDTQYF. The DNA for the CDR3 is TGCGCCAGCACTAGCGGAAGCACAGATACGCAGTATTTT.

The chain combines TRBV10-3 with TRBJ2-3; 14 bases align to TRBD2. The CDR3 runs to 18 residues. CDR1 is ENHRY, CDR2 SYGVKD, per germline. Trimming cost V 0 bases and J 0 bases; bases outside gene matches: 2. This chain's CDR3 is CAISESGLAGASTDTQYF. The CDR3 nucleotides read TGTGCCATCAGTGAGTCGGGACTAGCGGGAGCAAGCACAGATACGCAGTATTTT.

This chain uses TRBV18 with TRBJ1-1; D uncertain. Deletions cut 4 bases from V and 8 bases from J, with 8 bases between. The CDR3 has 11 residues. CDR1 is KGHSH, CDR2 LQKENI, per germline. CDR3 sequence: CASSLELEAFF. CDR3 bases: TGTGCCAGCTCACTCGAGTTAGAAGCTTTCTTT.

This clone was observed a single time. The CDR3 DNA sequence: TGTGCCAGCAGTTTAAGGGCAGGCCCGGGTATTACAGATACGCAGTATTTT. Protein product: CASSLRAGPGITDTQYF. The gene calls are TRBV27 and TRBJ2-3; D unclear. V lost 2 bases and J 3 bases, leaving 18 bases between the germline ends. There are 17 residues in the CDR3. Germline CDR1 reads MNHEY; CDR2 reads SMNVEV (reference sequence).

This chain uses TRBV11-1 with TRBJ2-7; D possibly matches TRBD1 or TRBD2 (5 bases each). Per the germline V gene, CDR1 is SGHAT and CDR2 is FQDESV (reference sequence). V was trimmed by 5 bases and J by 4 bases, leaving 21 bases between them. The CDR3 covers 16 residues. The CDR3 coding sequence is TGTGCCAGCAGCCAAAGACAGCGAGGGGTTTCTTACGAGCAGTACTTC. Translated: CASSQRQRGVSYEQYF.

V usage is TRBV11-2 and J usage is TRBJ1-3; D call uncertain. V lost 4 bases to trimming and J lost 2 bases, with 6 bases between them. This CDR3 is built from 13 residues. The germline gives CDR1 SGHAT, CDR2 FQNNGV. CDR3 sequence reads: CASSWRTGNTIYF. In nucleotides, the CDR3 is TGTGCCAGCAGCTGGAGGACTGGAAACACCATATATTTT. Drawing the rest from reference TRBV11-2 and TRBJ1-3, the complete variable domain is EAGVAQSPRYKIIEKRQSVAFWCNPISGHATLYWYQQILGQGPKLLIQFQNNGVVDDSQLPKDRFSAERLKGVDSTLKIQPAKLEDSAVYLCASSWRTGNTIYFGEGSWLTVV.

The chain couples TRBV6-5 to TRBJ2-3, with no clear D. This CDR3 is built from 14 residues. In germline, CDR1 is MNHEY, CDR2 SVGAGI. With 6 bases removed from V and 1 base from J, the gap between germline ends came to 11 bases. The CDR3, as DNA: TGTGCCAGCAGGGTTCCGGGCCGCACAGATACGCAGTATTTT. It translates to CASRVPGRTDTQYF.

The chain employs TRBV7-4 and TRBJ1-2; a possible D gene is TRBD1 (6 bases). V was clipped by 5 bases and J by 4 bases, with 17 bases between them. Per germline, CDR1 SGHVT and CDR2 SQSDAQ. The CDR3 is 15 residues long. As DNA, the CDR3 is TGTGCCAGCAGCCAAGCGTCGGCGACAGGCTATGGCTACACCTTC. Protein sequence: CASSQASATGYGYTF.

The chain joins TRBV2 to TRBJ2-7; the D is unclear. V lost 8 bases and J lost 2, with 16 bases in between. Per the germline V gene, CDR1 is SNHLY and CDR2 is FYNNEI. The length of the CDR3 is 14 residues. For the CDR3, the DNA is TGTGCCAGCCAACGGGCCCCCCTAGCCTACGAGCAGTACTTC. Its translation: CASQRAPLAYEQYF. The full variable domain, rest sourced from reference TRBV2 and TRBJ2-7, is EPEVTQTPSHQVTQMGQEVILRCVPISNHLYFYWYRQILGQKVEFLVSFYNNEISEKSEIFDDQFSVERPDGSNFTLKIRSTKLEDSAMYFCASQRAPLAYEQYFGPGTRLTVT.

The rearrangement uses TRBV5-8 and TRBJ2-3; D gene ambiguous. V was trimmed by 1 base and J by 2 bases, leaving 8 bases between them. Germline V gene lookup returns CDR1 SGHTS and CDR2 YDEGEE. There are 14 residues in the CDR3. The CDR3 region has the DNA TGTGCCAGCAGCTTGAGTCCTTACACAGATACGCAGTATTTT. Protein sequence: CASSLSPYTDTQYF.

This chain joins TRBV27 and TRBJ1-2; D remains ambiguous. CDR3 length equals 16 residues. Trimming removed 3 bases at V and 7 bases at J, with 21 bases between. The germline CDR1 and CDR2 sequences are MNHEY and SMNVEV (reference sequence). CDR3 nucleotides: TGTGCCAGCAGTTTTTTTCCGGGGTTAACGAGCGGTGGCTACACCTTC. It translates to CASSFFPGLTSGGYTF.

CDR3 nucleotides: TGTGCCTGGAGTGACAGGGGGCGTAGAACTAATGAAAAACTGTTTTTT. It codes for CAWSDRGRRTNEKLFF. The chain links TRBV30 to TRBJ1-4, with 9 bases matching TRBD1. Trimming at V came to 1 base and at J to 1 base, leaving 4 bases not matched to a gene. The CDR3 loop spans 16 amino acids. Germline V gene sequence: CDR1 GTSNPN, CDR2 SVGIG (reference sequence).

The chain combines TRBV28 with TRBJ1-6, with no clear D. The CDR3 length is 12 residues. Trimming took 6 bases from V and 9 from J, leaving 9 bases between them. Germline V gene lookup returns CDR1 MDHEN and CDR2 SYDVKM. This CDR3 reads CASRGWVSPLHF. CDR3 nucleotide sequence: TGTGCCAGCAGGGGATGGGTTTCACCCCTCCACTTT.

The chain is built from TRBV7-6 and TRBJ2-2; a weak D match, TRBD1 (6 bases). V was cut by 4 bases and J by 5 bases, with 14 bases left in between. Per the germline V gene, CDR1 is SGHVS and CDR2 is FNYEAQ. This CDR3 has 15 amino acids. Here the CDR3 DNA reads TGTGCCAGCAGCTACATCTCAGGGGAGACCGGGGAGCTGTTTTTT. Its translation: CASSYISGETGELFF.

The chain uses TRBV5-1 and TRBJ1-5; D is unclear. This CDR3 has 14 residues. V dropped 0 bases and J dropped 5 bases, with 9 bases sitting between them. Germline CDR1 and CDR2: SGHRS and YFSETQ. The CDR3 DNA sequence: TGCGCCAGCAGCTTGGATGGGATGGATCAGCCCCAGCATTTT. It yields the protein CASSLDGMDQPQHF. Supplemented by reference TRBV5-1 and TRBJ1-5, the full variable domain reads KAGVTQTPRYLIKTRGQQVTLSCSPISGHRSVSWYQQTPGQGLQFLFEYFSETQRNKGNFPGRFSGRQFSNSRSEMNVSTLELGDSALYLCASSLDGMDQPQHFGDGTRLSIL.

In its sample, this clone was seen once. The chain carries TRBV2 and TRBJ2-5; TRBD1 might be the D (7 bases). The germline V gene encodes CDR1 SNHLY and CDR2 FYNNEI. The CDR3 runs to 15 residues. V lost 8 bases to trimming and J lost 5 bases, with 21 bases between them. The CDR3 nucleotides are TGTGCCAGCGCACGAGAATTGACAGGGAGGGAGACCCAGTACTTC. Translation gives CASARELTGRETQYF.

The chain links TRBV6-1 to TRBJ1-5; TRBD1 agrees at 7 bases. CDR1 and CDR2 (germline): MNHNS, SASEGT. Trimming cost V 3 bases and J 4 bases; bases outside gene matches: 12. The CDR3 loop spans 17 amino acids. The CDR3 loop is CASSERNRGLKNQPQHF. The CDR3 nucleotides read TGTGCCAGCAGTGAGAGGAACAGGGGACTCAAAAATCAGCCCCAGCATTTT.

The CDR3 nucleotides are TGTGCCAGCTCACCACCGACGTCGAGCGGGAGTGCAGATACGCAGTATTTT. Translated: CASSPPTSSGSADTQYF. V usage is TRBV18 and J usage is TRBJ2-3; TRBD2 agrees at 8 bases. The germline V gene has CDR1 KGHSH and CDR2 LQKENI. The CDR3 is 17 residues long. V shed 0 bases and J 4 bases; nucleotides not matched to a gene: 9.

V gene TRBV27 combines with J gene TRBJ2-7, with D perhaps matching TRBD2 (6 bases). Germline loops: CDR1 MNHEY, CDR2 SMNVEV (reference sequence). The CDR3 is 15 residues long. Trimming cost V 7 bases and J 0 bases, with 16 bases left between them. CDR3 sequence (DNA): TGTGCCAGCACCCTAGCAGGAGGGAGCTCCTACGAGCAGTACTTC. The encoded protein is CASTLAGGSSYEQYF.

This chain joins TRBV7-1 and TRBJ2-1, with D hard to call. TRBV7-1 is annotated as an ORF whose role is uncertain. The CDR3 extends over 12 amino acids. V lost 5 bases to trimming and J lost 8 bases, with 10 bases between them. CDR3 region: CASSRKRHEQFF. DNA of the CDR3: TGTGCCAGCAGCCGCAAACGGCATGAGCAGTTCTTC.

The chain links TRBV5-6 to TRBJ2-1; D tentatively fits TRBD1 or TRBD2 (5 bases each). The CDR3 extends over 16 amino acids. Germline CDR1 SGHDT, CDR2 YYEEEE. Trimming removed 1 base from V and 0 bases from J, with 11 bases in between. The CDR3 DNA reads TGTGCCAGCAGCTTGACCGGGACCATCTCCTACAATGAGCAGTTCTTC. It yields the protein CASSLTGTISYNEQFF.

This chain links TRBV18 with TRBJ2-1, with D possibly matching TRBD1 (7 bases). Germline V CDR1 and CDR2: KGHSH, LQKENI. The CDR3 runs to 17 residues. Trimming removed 6 bases from V and 1 base from J, with 19 bases in between. Here the CDR3 reads CASSLLTGEVSYNEQFF. The CDR3 DNA reads TGTGCCAGCTCCCTTCTTACAGGGGAGGTTTCCTACAATGAGCAGTTCTTC.

This sequence joins TRBV5-6 and TRBJ2-7; 9 bases match TRBD2. The CDR3 is made up of 14 amino acids. Per the germline V gene, CDR1 is SGHDT and CDR2 is YYEEEE. With 6 bases clipped from V and 2 bases from J, the junction kept 6 bases outside the gene matches. The CDR3 DNA reads as TGTGCCAGCACGGGTCGCGGGAGGGCCTACGAGCAGTACTTC. The encoded protein is CASTGRGRAYEQYF.